Included here is one T cell receptor beta chain sequence, with context. Which antigen it targets is not known. At one boundary the junction diverges from the germline segment, which might be a read error. This record comes from a study of beta chain features in type 1 diabetes (dated by TCRdb to 2016 to 2018). Regarding the complete study: Patients and healthy donors did not differ in mean age, gender distribution, total cell number or subset yield. A total of 107,917,701 sorted cells were examined across all samples, and a strong correlation was observed between cell number per subset and RNA yield. In the study, recently diagnosed type 1 diabetes patients and matched healthy donors were compared on the TCRB repertoires of their sorted circulating CD4+ T cell subsets. Regulatory and stem cell-like memory subsets were isolated from only 8 patients and roughly eight healthy donors, whereas naive and central memory subsets came from all 30 or so donors. Broader findings and caveats from the paper: Because the HLA sub-analyses included only small numbers of individuals, any influence of HLA type on TCRB rearrangement was left unresolved. Naive, central memory and regulatory TCRB repertoires appeared to be more alike among patients than among healthy donors. Type 1 diabetes patients showed a moderate but significant shortening of TCRB CDR3 length in all four CD4+ subsets. Shorter templates might be favored by PCR, yet because patient and control samples were amplified and corrected together, any such skew would affect both groups equally. Because cDNA was sequenced instead of genomic DNA, activated cells with high expression could be over-represented, although the groups did not differ in activation or CD3 levels. Fewer insertions and more nucleotide deletions at VDJ recombination sites were observed in patients with type 1 diabetes, implying thymic rearrangement abnormalities.

The CDR3 runs 13 residues from the cysteine to the phenylalanine. Only the CDR3 part of the read is kept: 39 bases, read in frame from the first base. Looking up the germline V gene yields CDR1 SGHVS and CDR2 FNYEAQ. The entire isolated RNA was reverse transcribed using the High Capacity cDNA Reverse Transcription Kit, and thus expressed TCRB transcripts were sequenced. Deep immunoSEQ sequencing was performed on naive, central memory and regulatory T cell samples, with an average of roughly 3.3 million total reads per sample. Sorted cells were lysed in RLT buffer, and RNA was extracted using DNase-treated RNeasy Micro or Mini kits according to cell number. Each cell subset was processed on its own to prevent cross-contamination, while patient and healthy donor samples were processed together. The immunoSEQ multiplex PCR was used to amplify TCRB sequences from cDNA, generating 87-bp fragments that spanned the CDR3 region. The amplicons were sequenced using the Illumina HiSeq platform. The authors' analysis ran thus. Synthetic template baselines were used to correct PCR bias computationally, reads within Hamming distance 2 were collapsed, and singletons that could not be merged were discarded. Reads were aligned against IMGT to assign V, D and J genes, CDR3 length and insertions or deletions at six rearrangement sites. Within each subset, clonotype counts were normalized to sorted cell number, after which true diversity and Gini coefficients were computed with the tcR R package. The overlap coefficient, calculated on TCRB nucleotide sequences, was used to measure repertoire sharing. Out-of-frame TCRB sequences from naive cells were analyzed as a proxy for the pre-selection repertoire. TCRdb mirrors the immuneACCESS table, restricted to in-frame sequences. Some clones are absent from its copies; in checked studies, under half trace to an unresolved V gene, and the reason for the others is unknown. The V and J calls and clone size were taken over from that table, and D and trimming were inferred from the DNA. In this sample the table shows approximately 470,000 clones, 25% to 35% of which occur a single time. The ten biggest clones cover around 0.065% of the sample.

A single peripheral blood draw of around 120 mL on average was collected from each donor into heparinised tubes. A BD FACSAria II and a panel including CD45RO, CCR7, CD25, CD127, CD95 and CD27 were used to sort naive, central memory, regulatory and stem cell-like memory CD4+ T cells. Every sorted population had a purity above 95%. PBMCs were separated immediately by Lymphoprep density gradient centrifugation and were stained directly, without being cultured. Samples were stained and sorted in pairs, with one healthy donor and one patient per experiment, so that batch effects were minimized. Sequencing input: naive CD4+ T cells from blood. What the cell subset or site label conveys for this sample: true naive CD4+ T cells. The rearrangement joined TRBV7-6 to TRBJ1-5; TRBD1 is a weak D gene call, 5 bases matching. This sequence originates from a man aged 18-30 years in good health. In nucleotide form, the sequence is TGTGCCAGCAGCCTAGCGGGGGACCCGCCTCAGCATTTT. It encodes CASSLAGDPPQHF.